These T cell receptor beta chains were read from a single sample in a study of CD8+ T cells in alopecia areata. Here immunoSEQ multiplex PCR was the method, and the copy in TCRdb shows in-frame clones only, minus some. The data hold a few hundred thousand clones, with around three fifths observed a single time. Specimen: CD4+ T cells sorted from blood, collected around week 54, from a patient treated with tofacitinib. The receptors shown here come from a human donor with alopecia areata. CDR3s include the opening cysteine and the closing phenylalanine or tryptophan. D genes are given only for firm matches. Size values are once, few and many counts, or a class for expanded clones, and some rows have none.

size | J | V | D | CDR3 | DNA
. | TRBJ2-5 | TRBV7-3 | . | CASSLTFQQGETQYF | TGTGCCAGCAGCTTAACCTTTCAGCAGGGAGAGACCCAGTACTTC
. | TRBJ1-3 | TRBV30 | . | CAWSVAYGNTIYF | TGTGCCTGGAGTGTAGCCTACGGGAACACCATATATTTT
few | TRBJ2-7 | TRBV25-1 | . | CASSEGGAYEQYF | TGTGCCAGCAGTGAAGGGGGAGCCTACGAGCAGTACTTC
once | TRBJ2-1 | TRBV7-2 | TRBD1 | CASSLSTGVNEQFF | TGTGCCAGCAGCCTTTCTACAGGGGTCAATGAGCAGTTCTTC
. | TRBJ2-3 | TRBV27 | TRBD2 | CASRLLAGDPTDTQYF | TGTGCCAGCAGATTACTAGCGGGGGACCCCACAGATACGCAGTATTTT
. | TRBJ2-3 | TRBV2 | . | CASGSLTYTQYF | TGTGCCAGCGGGTCCCTGACATATACGCAGTATTTT
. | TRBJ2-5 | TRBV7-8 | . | CASSPNVGEETQYF | TGTGCCAGCAGCCCTAATGTGGGGGAAGAGACCCAGTACTTC
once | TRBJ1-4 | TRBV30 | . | CAWSVPTTRLEKLFF | TGTGCCTGGAGTGTACCGACCACCCGCCTTGAAAAACTGTTTTTT
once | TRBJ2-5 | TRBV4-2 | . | CASSQGQGGETQYF | TGTGCCAGCAGCCAAGGACAGGGAGGAGAGACCCAGTACTTC
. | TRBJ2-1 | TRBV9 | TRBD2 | CASSGGPAGPYNEQFF | TGTGCCAGCAGCGGGGGTCCAGCGGGGCCCTACAATGAGCAGTTCTTC
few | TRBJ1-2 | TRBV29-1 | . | CSAVARDNNYGYTF | TGCAGCGCTGTGGCCCGGGACAATAACTATGGCTACACCTTC
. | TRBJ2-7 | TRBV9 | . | CASSPNRVSSYEQYF | TGTGCCAGCAGCCCTAATCGGGTTAGCTCCTACGAGCAGTACTTC
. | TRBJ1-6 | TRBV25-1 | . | CASSDTGPPLHF | TGTGCCAGCAGTGATACAGGGCCACCCCTCCACTTT
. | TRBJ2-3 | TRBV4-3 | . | CASSQEIRDDTQYF | TGCGCCAGCAGCCAAGAGATCAGGGATGATACGCAGTATTTT
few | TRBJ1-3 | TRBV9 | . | CASRRTGGNTIYF | TGTGCCAGCAGAAGGACGGGAGGAAACACCATATATTTT
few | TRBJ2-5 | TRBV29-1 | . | CSVAPSQETQYF | TGCAGCGTTGCCCCCTCTCAAGAGACCCAGTACTTC
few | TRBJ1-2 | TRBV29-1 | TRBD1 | CSVARQGNYGYTF | TGCAGCGTTGCCCGACAGGGGAACTATGGCTACACCTTC
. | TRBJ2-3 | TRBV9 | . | CASSVPTTDTQYF | TGTGCCAGCAGCGTCCCAACCACAGATACGCAGTATTTT
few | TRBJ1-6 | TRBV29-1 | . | CSAGGPNSPLHF | TGCAGCGCGGGGGGGCCAAATTCACCCCTCCACTTT
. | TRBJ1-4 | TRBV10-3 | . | CAIRDRDSTNEKLFF | TGTGCCATCAGGGACAGAGATTCAACTAATGAAAAACTGTTTTTT
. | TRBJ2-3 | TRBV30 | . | CAWSILGDTQYF | TGTGCCTGGAGTATCTTAGGAGATACGCAGTATTTT
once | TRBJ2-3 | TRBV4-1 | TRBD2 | CASSQPTSGGAADTQYF | TGCGCCAGCAGCCAACCGACTAGCGGGGGGGCTGCAGATACGCAGTATTTT
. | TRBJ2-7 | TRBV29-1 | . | CSGGNSYEQYF | TGCAGCGGCGGGAATTCCTACGAGCAGTACTTC
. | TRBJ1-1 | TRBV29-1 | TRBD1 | CSVVRDRGPPEAFF | TGCAGCGTTGTCCGGGACAGGGGGCCACCTGAAGCTTTCTTT
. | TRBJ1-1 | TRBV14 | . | CASSQDRNTEAFF | TGTGCCAGCAGCCAAGATAGGAACACTGAAGCTTTCTTT
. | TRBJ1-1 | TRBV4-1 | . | CASSQVGVPEAFF | TGCGCCAGCAGCCAAGTTGGGGTCCCTGAAGCTTTCTTT
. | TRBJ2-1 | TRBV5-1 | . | CASSLGPGTNEQFF | TGCGCCAGCAGCTTGGGCCCAGGGACCAATGAGCAGTTCTTC
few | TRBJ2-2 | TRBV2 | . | CASSEHTGLMNTGELFF | TGTGCCAGCTCTGAACACACCGGGCTCATGAACACCGGGGAGCTGTTTTTT
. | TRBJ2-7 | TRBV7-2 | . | CASSLTRAYEQYF | TGTGCCAGCAGCTTAACCCGAGCCTACGAGCAGTACTTC
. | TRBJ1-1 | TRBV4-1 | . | CASSQPGANTEAFF | TGCGCCAGCAGCCAACCGGGTGCGAACACTGAAGCTTTCTTT
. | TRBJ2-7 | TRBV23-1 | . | CASSQVHRVEQYF | TGCGCCAGCAGTCAGGTCCACAGGGTCGAGCAGTACTTC
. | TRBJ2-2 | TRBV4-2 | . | CASSQVTGAPNTGELFF | TGTGCCAGCAGCCAAGTTACCGGGGCCCCGAACACCGGGGAGCTGTTTTTT
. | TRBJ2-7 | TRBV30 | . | CAWSVGIYEQYF | TGTGCCTGGAGTGTGGGGATTTACGAGCAGTACTTC
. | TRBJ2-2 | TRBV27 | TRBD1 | CASRPKSTGGDPGELFF | TGTGCCAGCAGGCCAAAATCGACAGGGGGCGATCCCGGGGAGCTGTTTTTT
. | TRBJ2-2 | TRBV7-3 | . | CASSLGAGELFF | TGTGCCAGCAGCTTGGGTGCCGGGGAGCTGTTTTTT
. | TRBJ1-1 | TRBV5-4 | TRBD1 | CASRQGQNTEAFF | TGTGCCAGCCGACAGGGGCAGAACACTGAAGCTTTCTTT
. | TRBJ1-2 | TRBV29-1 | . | CSVLRGSNYGYTF | TGCAGCGTTCTGCGGGGCTCTAACTATGGCTACACCTTC
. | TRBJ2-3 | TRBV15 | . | CATSTTGPHTDTQYF | TGTGCCACCAGCACCACAGGGCCCCACACAGATACGCAGTATTTT
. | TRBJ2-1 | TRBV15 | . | CATSRDRDGYNEQFF | TGTGCCACCAGCAGAGACCGGGACGGTTACAATGAGCAGTTCTTC
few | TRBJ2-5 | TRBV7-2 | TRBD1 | CASRLQGTVKTQYF | TGTGCCAGTCGTCTACAGGGGACCGTCAAGACCCAGTACTTC
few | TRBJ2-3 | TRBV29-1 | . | CSVEGPGASTDTQYF | TGCAGCGTCGAAGGCCCAGGGGCTAGCACAGATACGCAGTATTTT
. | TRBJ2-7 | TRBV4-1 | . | CASSQDSGHYEQYF | TGCGCCAGCAGCCAAGATTCCGGACATTACGAGCAGTACTTC
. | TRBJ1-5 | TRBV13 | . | CASSFGVNQPQHF | TGTGCCAGCAGCTTCGGGGTAAATCAGCCCCAGCATTTT
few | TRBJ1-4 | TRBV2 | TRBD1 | CACSRTGNEKLFF | TGTGCCTGCTCAAGGACAGGGAATGAAAAACTGTTTTTT